This paragraph reports one T cell receptor beta chain. Its antigen is currently unknown. Sequencing was performed with immunoSEQ multiplex PCR; in TCRdb, only in-frame clones are kept and a portion is missing. The table records more than 250,000 clones, around 90% of them present only once. This sample is drawn from a study of cytomegalovirus exposure and HLA in healthy donors. Background on the study: A later analysis reported the same platform for the 110 or so validation repertoires and the approximately 700 first-cohort repertoires.

The CDR3 totals 15 residues. Looked up from germline, CDR1 is SGHTA and CDR2 is FQGTGA. V was shortened by 2 bases and J by 8 bases, with 16 bases between the two germline ends. Findings and caveats of the study: Subsequent analysis revealed that first-cohort TCR clusters tended to co-occur in the 95 to 150 validation repertoires.

The sequenced sample was PBMCs. The V call is TRBV7-3, the J call TRBJ2-1; tentatively, D is TRBD2 (7 bases). The sequence was obtained from a woman younger than 45 in good health and CMV-seronegative. CDR3 sequence (DNA): TGTGCCAGCAGCTTAGGGGGGGCGCGTATCGATGAGCAGTTCTTC. As protein: CASSLGGARIDEQFF.